This TCR beta chain was captured in a study of T cell repertoires in cytomegalovirus infection. Findings of the study overall: What dominated the ex vivo response were HLA-C-restricted CMV-specific TCR beta clonotypes.

Of note for this clonotype: Its antigen is currently unknown.

TCRdb reprocessed the reads via MiXCR and lists one record per CDR3 protein. The data contain 750,000 to 900,000 distinct CDR3 sequences, 25% to 30% of them singletons. There are 15 residues in the CDR3. The V end lost 3 bases, the J end lost 5 bases, and 17 bases lay between the germline ends. Per germline, CDR1 SGHNT and CDR2 YENEEA. This clonotype was obtained from a human donor in good health (CMV status not recorded). Some clones in this sample may be carry-over from other donors' samples. Sample: cultured CD8+ T cells from PBMCs, taken from culture after CMV antigen stimulation. The rearrangement joins TRBV11-3 to TRBJ2-7; D unresolved. CDR3 nucleotide sequence: TGTGCCAGCAGCTTGTCGATTGCCTTTGAACACGAGCAGTACTTC. This gives the protein CASSLSIAFEHEQYF.